This T cell receptor (beta chain) is from a study of OX40 agonist ivuxolimab in advanced cancers. The data were produced by immunoSEQ multiplex PCR, yet TCRdb's version contains in-frame clones alone and is incomplete. Among about 68,000 clones listed, around nine tenths were seen once. General study findings and limits: Undetermined was the antigen specificity of the expanded peripheral T cells.

As regards this clone: The target antigen is unknown.

Trimming left V 6 bases short and J 2 bases short, with 15 bases between. There are 15 residues in the CDR3. The germline gives CDR1 MDHEN, CDR2 SYDVKM. The chain uses TRBV28 and TRBJ2-3, with a weak D call TRBD1 (5 bases). This TCR came from an adult with an advanced solid tumor such as melanoma, head and neck, liver or kidney cancer. Sequences were derived from CD4+ or CD8+ T cells sorted from blood, sampled in a trial of the OX40 agonist ivuxolimab. The CDR3 loop is CASSHWGLDTDTQYF. CDR3 nucleotides: TGTGCCAGCAGCCATTGGGGCTTGGACACAGATACGCAGTATTTT.